These T cell receptor beta chains were read from a single sample in a study of OX40 agonist ivuxolimab in advanced cancers. Produced via immunoSEQ multiplex PCR; TCRdb's table is partial and in-frame only. This sample has under 100,000 clones, with roughly 80% found just once. The sequencing here drew on CD4+ or CD8+ T cells sorted from blood, taken in a trial of the OX40 agonist ivuxolimab. These TCRs come from an adult with an advanced solid tumor such as melanoma, head and neck, liver or kidney cancer. CDR3s include the opening cysteine and the closing phenylalanine or tryptophan. Fields, in order: clone size, D gene, V gene, J gene, CDR3 DNA, CDR3 protein. D genes are given only for firm matches. Clone size is given for some rows only: seen once, a few or many times, or a class if the clone is expanded.

size: -
D: -
V: TRBV10-3
J: TRBJ2-3
DNA: TGTGCCATCAGTGAGTCGAACACAGATACGCAGTATTTT
CDR3: CAISESNTDTQYF

size: -
D: -
V: TRBV6-1
J: TRBJ1-3
DNA: TGTGCCAGCAGTGAGGGACCGAACTCTGGAAACACCATATATTTT
CDR3: CASSEGPNSGNTIYF

size: -
D: -
V: TRBV9
J: TRBJ1-1
DNA: TGTGCCAGCAGCGTAGCTGGGACACTCAACACTGAAGCTTTCTTT
CDR3: CASSVAGTLNTEAFF

size: -
D: -
V: TRBV6-5
J: TRBJ2-7
DNA: TGTGCCAGCAGTTACTCGACCGGGACGGTCTCCTCCGAGCAGTACTTC
CDR3: CASSYSTGTVSSEQYF

size: few
D: TRBD1
V: TRBV18
J: TRBJ2-5
DNA: TGTGCCAGCTCACCGGGACAGGAGACCCAGTACTTC
CDR3: CASSPGQETQYF

size: few
D: -
V: TRBV6-5
J: TRBJ2-2
DNA: TGTGCCAGCAGACCACCGAACACCGGGGAGCTGTTTTTT
CDR3: CASRPPNTGELFF

size: -
D: TRBD1
V: TRBV7-2
J: TRBJ2-7
DNA: TGTGCCAGCGGCGACATGCGGACAGGGGGTTACGAGCAGTACTTC
CDR3: CASGDMRTGGYEQYF

size: -
D: TRBD1
V: TRBV9
J: TRBJ1-4
DNA: TGTGCCAGCAGCGTGGGAGAGGGGGCTTCAACTAATGAAAAACTGTTTTTT
CDR3: CASSVGEGASTNEKLFF

size: -
D: -
V: TRBV21-1
J: TRBJ1-1
DNA: TGTGCCAGCAGCAAACACTCAGTGGGGGTGGTCGCTGAAGCTTTCTTT
CDR3: CASSKHSVGVVAEAFF

size: -
D: -
V: TRBV9
J: TRBJ2-7
DNA: TGTGCCAGCAGCGTAGGCCGGGGTCAGGGCTACGAGCAGTACTTC
CDR3: CASSVGRGQGYEQYF

size: -
D: -
V: TRBV9
J: TRBJ2-7
DNA: TGTGCCAGCAGGGACCTGGGGGCCTACGAGCAGTACTTC
CDR3: CASRDLGAYEQYF

size: -
D: TRBD1
V: TRBV6-1
J: TRBJ2-3
DNA: TGTGCCAGCAGTGTACAGGGGACAGATACGCAGTATTTT
CDR3: CASSVQGTDTQYF

size: -
D: TRBD2
V: TRBV14
J: TRBJ2-1
DNA: TGTGCCAGCAGCCAAGTTGCAACTAGCGGGGCTTGGAATGAGCAGTTCTTC
CDR3: CASSQVATSGAWNEQFF

size: -
D: -
V: TRBV5-5
J: TRBJ1-2
DNA: TGTGCCAGCAGCTTGTTCCAGCCTTATGGCTACACCTTC
CDR3: CASSLFQPYGYTF

size: -
D: -
V: TRBV2
J: TRBJ2-1
DNA: TGTGCCAGCAGGAACCGGGCCAGCGTGGGCGGATACAATGAGCAGTTCTTC
CDR3: CASRNRASVGGYNEQFF

size: -
D: -
V: TRBV7-2
J: TRBJ2-5
DNA: TGTGCCAGCAGCTTAATGTCCCTTTCAGAGACCCAGTACTTC
CDR3: CASSLMSLSETQYF